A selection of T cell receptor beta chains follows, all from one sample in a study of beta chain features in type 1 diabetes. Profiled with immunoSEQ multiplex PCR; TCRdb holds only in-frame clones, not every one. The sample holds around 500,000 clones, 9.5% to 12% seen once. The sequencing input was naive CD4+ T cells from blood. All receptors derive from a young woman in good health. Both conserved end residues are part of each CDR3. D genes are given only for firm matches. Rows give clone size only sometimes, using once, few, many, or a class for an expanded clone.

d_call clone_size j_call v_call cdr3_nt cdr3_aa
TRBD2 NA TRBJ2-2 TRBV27 TGTGCCAGCAGTTTACTGGGACTAGCGGGCACCGGGGAGCTGTTTTTT CASSLLGLAGTGELFF
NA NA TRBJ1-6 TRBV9 TGTGCCAGCAGCGTAGACTCGAGGTTAGATTCACCCCTCCACTTT CASSVDSRLDSPLHF
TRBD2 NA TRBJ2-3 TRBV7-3 TGTGCCAGCAGCCCCCAGCGGGGGGTCACAGATACGCAGTATTTT CASSPQRGVTDTQYF
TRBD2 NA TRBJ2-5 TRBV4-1 TGCGCCAGCAGCCCCTTAGCGGGGGACTCGACCCAGTACTTC CASSPLAGDSTQYF
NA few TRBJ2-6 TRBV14 TGTGCCAGCAGCCCCCCCTTCACTGGGGCCAACGTCCTGACTTTC CASSPPFTGANVLTF
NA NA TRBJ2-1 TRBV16 TGTGCCAGCAGCCAAGGAGGCCCCGGGCACGCCTACAATGAGCAGTTCTTC CASSQGGPGHAYNEQFF
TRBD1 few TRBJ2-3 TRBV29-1 TGCAGCGTGGGACAGGGTTCAGATACGCAGTATTTT CSVGQGSDTQYF
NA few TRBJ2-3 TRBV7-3 TGTGCCAGCAGCTTAGGCATCACAGATACGCAGTATTTT CASSLGITDTQYF
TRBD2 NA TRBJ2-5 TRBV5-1 TGCGCCAGCAGCTCGACTCCTAGCGGGAAGGGAGAGACCCAGTACTTC CASSSTPSGKGETQYF
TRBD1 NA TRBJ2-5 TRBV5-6 TGTGCCAGCAGCTTGGTCAGGGGGCGTGCGGAAGAGACCCAGTACTTC CASSLVRGRAEETQYF
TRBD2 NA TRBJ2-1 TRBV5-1 TGCGCCAGCAGCCCGGGACTAGCGGGGCCCTACAATGAGCAGTTCTTC CASSPGLAGPYNEQFF
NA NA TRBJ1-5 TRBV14 TGTGCCAGCAGCCACAAAAATCAGCCCCAGCATTTT CASSHKNQPQHF
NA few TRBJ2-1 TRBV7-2 TGTGCCAGCAGCTTGAGACTTGTCGAGCAGTTCTTC CASSLRLVEQFF
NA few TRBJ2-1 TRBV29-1 TGCAGCTCTACAGGGTGGAGCACTGAGCAGTTCTTC CSSTGWSTEQFF
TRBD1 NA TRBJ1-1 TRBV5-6 TGTGCCAGCAGCTGGGGACAGGGAAAAGCTTTCTTT CASSWGQGKAFF
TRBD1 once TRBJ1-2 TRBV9 TGTGCCAGCACTCCCGGGATAGGGGACAGCTCCCAGTATAACTATGGCTACACCTTC CASTPGIGDSSQYNYGYTF
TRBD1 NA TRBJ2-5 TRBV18 TGTGCCAGCTCACCAGCCGGGACAGGGAACCAAGAGACCCAGTACTTC CASSPAGTGNQETQYF
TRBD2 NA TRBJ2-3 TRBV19 TGTGCCAGTAATGGACTAGCGGGAGTCGATACGCAGTATTTT CASNGLAGVDTQYF
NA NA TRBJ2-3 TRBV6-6 TGTGCCAGCCGTCCTGATCCGGGAACAGATACGCAGTATTTT CASRPDPGTDTQYF
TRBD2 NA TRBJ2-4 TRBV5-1 TGCGCCAGCAGCTTTAATCGGGAGGACATTCAGTACTTC CASSFNREDIQYF
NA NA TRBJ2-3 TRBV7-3 TGTGCCAGCAGCCCCAGGGTCTGGGGCGGGGCCAGCACAGATACGCAGTATTTT CASSPRVWGGASTDTQYF
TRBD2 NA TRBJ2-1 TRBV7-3 TGTGCCAGCAGCTACCAGGGGACTAGCGGGAGTCATGAGCAGTTCTTC CASSYQGTSGSHEQFF
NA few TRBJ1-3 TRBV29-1 TGCAGCGTTGAACGGGACTCTGGAAACACCATATATTTT CSVERDSGNTIYF
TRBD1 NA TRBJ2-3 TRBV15 TGTGCCACCCGGCACAGGGGTAACACAGATACGCAGTATTTT CATRHRGNTDTQYF
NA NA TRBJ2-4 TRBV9 TGTGCCAGCAGCGTAGGGGGGTACGCACGCAATAAAGAAAACATTCAGTACTTC CASSVGGYARNKENIQYF
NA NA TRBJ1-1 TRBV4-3 TGCGCCAGCAGCCAAGAAGGAGGGACGAACACTGAAGCTTTCTTT CASSQEGGTNTEAFF
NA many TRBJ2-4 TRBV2 TGTGCCAGCAGTGATGCCAAAAACATTCAGTACTTC CASSDAKNIQYF
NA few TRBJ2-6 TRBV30 TGTGCCTGGAGTATTGGGCTCTCTGGGGCCAACGTCCTGACTTTC CAWSIGLSGANVLTF
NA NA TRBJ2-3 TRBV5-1 TGCGCCAGCAGCTCCGGGACTAGCACAGATACGCAGTATTTT CASSSGTSTDTQYF
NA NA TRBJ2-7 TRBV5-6 TGTGCCAGCAGCTTCGGCTCGGGGGACGAGCAGTACTTC CASSFGSGDEQYF
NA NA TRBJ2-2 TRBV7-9 TGTGCCAGCAGCTCCGGGGTCCCCAGGGAGCTGTTTTTT CASSSGVPRELFF
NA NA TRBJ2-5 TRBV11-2 TGTGCCAGCAGCTCTTCGACGAGGCAAGAGACCCAGTACTTC CASSSSTRQETQYF
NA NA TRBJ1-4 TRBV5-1 TGCGCCAGCAGTTTAAGGGTCGAAGAAAAACTGTTTTTT CASSLRVEEKLFF
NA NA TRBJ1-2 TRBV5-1 TGCGCCAGCAGCGCGGATTGGGGAGACTATGGCTACACCTTC CASSADWGDYGYTF
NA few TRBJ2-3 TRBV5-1 TGCGCCAGCAGCTTGGATAGGGGAACAGATACGCAGTATTTT CASSLDRGTDTQYF
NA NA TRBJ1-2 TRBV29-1 TGCAGCGTTGAAGGGACGCAAAACTATGGCTACACCTTC CSVEGTQNYGYTF
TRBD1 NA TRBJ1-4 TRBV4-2 TGTGCCAGCAGCCAAGCGTCAGGGGGAAGGGGTGAAAAACTGTTTTTT CASSQASGGRGEKLFF
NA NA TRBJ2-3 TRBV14 TGTGCCAGCAGCCCAGCATCCCGAGGTACGCAGTATTTT CASSPASRGTQYF
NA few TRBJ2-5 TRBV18 TGTGCCAGCTCACCACAGGGGAAAGAGACCCAGTACTTC CASSPQGKETQYF
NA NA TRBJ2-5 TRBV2 TGTGCCAGCAGGGGTAGCCCGGGAACCCAGTACTTC CASRGSPGTQYF
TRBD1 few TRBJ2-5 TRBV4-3 TGCGCCAGCAGCCCCCAGGGGGCAGTGGAGACCCAGTACTTC CASSPQGAVETQYF
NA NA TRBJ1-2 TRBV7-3 TGTGCCAGCAGCTTAACACCAGGGAACTATGGCTACACCTTC CASSLTPGNYGYTF
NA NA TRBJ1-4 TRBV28 TGTGCCAGCAGTTCCACAGGTATACGGTTTTTT CASSSTGIRFF